Detailed here is one TCR beta chain. Its antigen is still unknown. This record comes from a study of beta chain features in type 1 diabetes. Overall study results and limits: The study found moderately but significantly shorter TCRB CDR3s in all four CD4+ subsets of Type 1 diabetes patients.

CDR1 and CDR2 from the germline V gene are SQVTM and ANQGSEA. This CDR3 is built from 13 residues. The V end was cut by 6 bases, the J end by 0 bases, with 8 bases between. Investigators reverse transcribed all isolated RNA, so they sequenced expressed TCRB transcripts. Only in-frame clones appear in the TCRdb table, and some are missing; sequencing was by immunoSEQ multiplex PCR. The sample holds 600,000 or so clones; 11% to 15% are singletons and the top ten take approximately 0.039%. The origin of this receptor is a man younger than 35 with type 1 diabetes. Sequenced input: naive CD4+ T cells from blood. The V and J genes are TRBV29-1 and TRBJ2-2; D not resolved. The CDR3 here is CSVDTSNTGELFF. CDR3 nucleotide sequence: TGCAGCGTCGACACTTCGAACACCGGGGAGCTGTTTTTT.